The 20 T cell receptor beta chains below all came from one sample that was sequenced in a study of metastatic and nonmetastatic thyroid tumors. MiXCR reprocessed the PCR reads for TCRdb. The sample has some 16,000 clones, about 25% seen once. Patients were all untreated before their thyroid surgery. Material for sequencing was tumor tissue. The receptors stem from a female donor with papillary thyroid cancer or a benign thyroid nodule (not recorded which). Some clones in this sample may be carry-over from other donors' samples.

This clone was picked up many times. This sample also contains other DNA sequences that code for the same CDR3. The chain carries TRBV19 and TRBJ1-6; D uncertain. The V end was cut by 7 bases, the J end by 6 bases, with 10 bases between. CDR1 and CDR2 from the germline V gene are LNHDA and SQIVND (reference sequence). The CDR3 extends over 13 amino acids. The CDR3 spells CASKDGLNSPLHF. The CDR3 DNA is TGTGCCAGTAAGGACGGCCTTAATTCACCCCTCCACTTT.

This clone has just one count. The genes are TRBV5-1 and TRBJ2-2, with D hard to call. V was clipped by 5 bases and J by 1 base, with 3 bases between them. Germline V gene lookup returns CDR1 SGHRS and CDR2 YFSETQ. There are 12 residues in the CDR3. CDR3 bases: TGCGCCAGCAGATTGAACACCGGGGAGCTGTTTTTT. Its translation is CASRLNTGELFF.

The sample holds many counts of this clone. The rearrangement joins TRBV6-2 or TRBV6-3 to TRBJ2-7; no clear D gene. This CDR3 comprises 14 residues. CDR1 is MNHEY, CDR2 SVGEGT, per germline. The ends were cut back, 7 bases at V and 0 bases at J, with 13 bases in the middle. The CDR3, as DNA: TGTGCCAGCACCCCGGGCTCCAGCTCCTACGAGCAGTACTTC. Translated, it gives CASTPGSSSYEQYF.

This rearrangement joins TRBV30 to TRBJ1-6, with D perhaps TRBD1 (5 bases). Germline-derived CDR1 and CDR2 are GTSNPN and SVGIG (reference sequence). CDR3 length equals 13 residues. Trimming removed 6 bases from V and 6 bases from J, with 12 bases in between. The DNA of the CDR3 is TGTGCCTGTCACTGGGGGGGTAATTCACCCCTCCACTTT. It encodes CACHWGGNSPLHF.

This clone was observed many times. The chain is built from TRBV4-1 and TRBJ1-2; D remains unclear. Germline V gene data show CDR1 as MGHRA and CDR2 as YSYEKL. The CDR3 contains 15 residues. Trimming cost V 1 base and J 0 bases, with 9 bases left between them. CDR3 amino acids: CASSQVVASNYGYTF. The DNA for the CDR3 is TGCGCCAGCAGCCAAGTCGTCGCCTCTAACTATGGCTACACCTTC.

This clone was counted many times. This may come from a read error, since a much larger clone is one base off. The chain uses TRBV10-3 and TRBJ2-1; TRBD2 agrees at 10 bases. This CDR3 has 13 amino acids. The V segment lost 7 bases and the J segment 7 bases; nucleotides outside the gene matches: 4. CDR1 ENHRY and CDR2 SYGVKD come from the germline V gene. The CDR3: CAIKTSGDNEQFF. The CDR3 DNA reads as TGTGCCATCAAAACTAGCGGGGATAATGAGCAGTTCTTC.

With respect to this clone: A much larger clone differs by one base, so this may be a read error. The rearrangement joins TRBV2 to TRBJ1-4; D is unclear. This CDR3 has 13 residues. The V gene lost 8 bases and the J gene lost 8 bases, with 15 bases spanning the gap. Germline CDR1 is SNHLY and CDR2 is FYNNEI. This CDR3 reads CASEFQTGEKLFF. The DNA for the CDR3 is TGTGCCAGCGAATTCCAGACCGGCGAAAAACTGTTTTTT.

This clone was seen only a few times. The junction does not match germline at one end; this may be a read error. The same CDR3 also results from other DNA sequences found in this sample. This chain links TRBV5-4 with TRBJ2-3; the D call may be TRBD1 or TRBD2 (5 bases each). CDR3 length equals 16 residues. Germline V lookup: CDR1 SGHNT, CDR2 YYREEE (reference sequence). The CDR3 DNA follows: TGCGCCAGCAGCTTGGCAGGTGGGGGATACACAGATACGCAGTATTTT. Translation gives CASSLAGGGYTDTQYF.

This clone has a count of ten or more. The chain has TRBV6-1 and TRBJ1-1; tentatively, D is TRBD1 (5 bases). Germline CDR1 and CDR2: MNHNS and SASEGT. Between the trimmed V and J ends, which lost 6 bases and 4 bases, there was a span of 12 bases. This CDR3 has 13 amino acids. The CDR3 DNA reads TGTGCCAGCAGCCTGGGTGGGACCACTGAAGCTTTCTTT. This gives the protein CASSLGGTTEAFF.

The J gene is TRBJ2-1, the V gene TRBV20-1, with D perhaps matching TRBD2 (6 bases). The CDR3 consists of 15 residues. With 3 bases removed from V and 3 bases from J, the gap between germline ends came to 15 bases. Germline V CDR1 and CDR2: DFQATT, SNEGSKA (reference sequence). CDR3: CSARTSGVDYNEQFF. The CDR3 DNA sequence: TGCAGTGCTAGGACCTCGGGGGTTGACTACAATGAGCAGTTCTTC.

The rearrangement uses TRBV7-3 and TRBJ1-6; tentatively, D is TRBD1 (6 bases). CDR1 is SGHTA and CDR2 is FQGTGA in the germline V gene. Trimming pared 5 bases from V and 8 bases from J, leaving 19 bases between. The CDR3 has 16 amino acids. The CDR3 nucleotides read TGTGCCAGCAGCCCCGTCGGCTTAGGGGGGGATTCACCCCTCCACTTT. Translated, it gives CASSPVGLGGDSPLHF.

This clone was counted ten times or more. The J gene is TRBJ1-2, the V gene TRBV5-6; 11 nucleotides align to TRBD1. With 3 bases clipped from V and 4 bases from J, the junction kept 5 bases outside the gene matches. Germline loops: CDR1 SGHDT, CDR2 YYEEEE. This CDR3 spans 15 amino acids. The DNA for the CDR3 is TGTGCCAGCAGCTGGCCGGGACAGGGGGTCTATGGCTACACCTTC. It translates to CASSWPGQGVYGYTF.

This rearrangement joins TRBV20-1 to TRBJ2-1; 11 nucleotides match TRBD2. Germline trimming cut 4 bases from V and 4 bases from J; bases unmatched to any gene: 9. The CDR3 is 16 amino acids. In germline, CDR1 is DFQATT, CDR2 SNEGSKA (reference sequence). CDR3 protein: CSAIDSGGAAYNEQFF. Here the CDR3 DNA reads TGCAGTGCTATAGATAGCGGGGGGGCCGCATACAATGAGCAGTTCTTC.

This clone was counted at least ten times. This rearrangement joins TRBV18 to TRBJ2-5; possibly TRBD1 or TRBD2 for D (5 bases each). The germline CDR1 and CDR2 sequences are KGHSH and LQKENI. The CDR3 sequence is 14 residues long. Trimming shortened V by 5 bases and J by 7 bases, and 17 bases separated the two germline ends. The chain's CDR3 is CASSGQGAVVTQYF. For the CDR3, the DNA is TGTGCCAGCTCAGGCCAGGGAGCGGTAGTGACCCAGTACTTC.

At least ten counts were recorded for this clone. V usage is TRBV11-3 and J usage is TRBJ1-3; 8 bases match TRBD1. Germline V gene sequence: CDR1 SGHNT, CDR2 YENEEA. J was trimmed by 7 bases and V by 7 bases; bases with no gene match: 3. The CDR3 has 12 residues. The CDR3 coding sequence is TGTGCCAGCAACAGGGGGTGGAACACCATATATTTT. This translates into CASNRGWNTIYF.

This clone came up many times. The chain links TRBV7-9 to TRBJ2-7; D is possibly TRBD2 (6 bases). Germline loops: CDR1 SEHNR, CDR2 FQNEAQ (reference sequence). V was pared by 1 base and J by 5 bases, with 12 bases between. This CDR3 has 14 residues. The CDR3 nucleotides read TGTGCCAGCAGCTTAGGGGCGGGATGGAACGAGCAGTACTTC. This encodes CASSLGAGWNEQYF.

This clone is termed medium-sized (0.01 to 0.1%). The genes are TRBV11-2 and TRBJ1-1, with D uncertain. V dropped 4 bases and J dropped 0 bases, with 9 bases sitting between them. Germline CDR1 is SGHAT and CDR2 is FQNNGV. The CDR3 is 14 amino acids. This CDR3 is CASSSGRLNTEAFF. The CDR3 region has the DNA TGTGCCAGCAGCTCCGGACGGTTGAACACTGAAGCTTTCTTT.

Many counts were recorded for this clone. The CDR3 DNA reads as TGTGCCAGCAGCTTAGTTCCTAGCAATCAGCCCCAGCATTTT. Its translation: CASSLVPSNQPQHF. The chain employs TRBV7-9 and TRBJ1-5; the D is unclear. V was pared by 1 base and J by 0 bases, with 4 bases between. Germline V lookup: CDR1 SEHNR, CDR2 FQNEAQ (reference sequence). The CDR3 length is 14 residues. The full variable domain, its missing parts supplied by reference TRBV7-9 and TRBJ1-5, is DTGVSQNPRHKITKRGQNVTFRCDPISEHNRLYWYRQTLGQGPEFLTYFQNEAQLEKSRLLSDRFSAERPKGSFSTLEIQRTEQGDSAMYLCASSLVPSNQPQHFGDGTRLSIL.

This clone showed up just once. Different DNA sequences within this sample yield the same CDR3. This chain links TRBV5-1 with TRBJ2-7; D is unresolved. V was clipped by 0 bases and J by 3 bases, with 7 bases between them. Germline CDR1 SGHRS, CDR2 YFSETQ. The CDR3 extends over 13 amino acids. The DNA of the CDR3 is TGCGCCAGCAGCTTGGAATCAGTCTACGAGCAGTACTTC. This codes for CASSLESVYEQYF.

As for this clone: The identical CDR3 is also encoded by other nucleotide sequences in the sample. J is TRBJ2-3 and V is TRBV11-2; TRBD2 matches at 9 bases. Trimming removed 6 bases from V and 5 bases from J; junction bases left unmatched: 15. The CDR3 loop spans 17 amino acids. Looked up from germline, CDR1 is SGHAT and CDR2 is FQNNGV. This CDR3 reads CASRGRLRGGREDTQYF. In nucleotides, the CDR3 is TGTGCCAGCAGGGGGAGATTGCGGGGGGGCCGCGAAGATACGCAGTATTTT.